The 24 T cell receptor beta chains presented below share a single source sample, sequenced in a study of blood T cells in healthy people across ages. Primed by a sample-barcoded 5' primer and a J-beta primer mix, a second PCR proceeded for about 7 to 11 cycles. TCRdb processed the 5' RACE reads anew with MiXCR; each CDR3 protein has one entry. Among fewer than 950,000 distinct CDR3 sequences listed, 50% to 65% were seen once. The source material was blood. These receptors were obtained from a man older than 75 in good health.

The chain is built from TRBV9 and TRBJ2-5; no definite D call. The germline V gene has CDR1 SGDLS and CDR2 YYNGEE. This CDR3 contains 14 residues. The ends were cut back, 3 bases at V and 4 bases at J, with 13 bases in the middle. CDR3 sequence (DNA): TGTGCCAGCAGCGCATGGGTCTCGGGAGAGACCCAGTACTTC. Its translation is CASSAWVSGETQYF.

The rearrangement uses TRBV14 and TRBJ2-1; 7 nucleotides agree with TRBD1. Looked up from germline, CDR1 is SGHDN and CDR2 is FVKESK. This CDR3 spans 13 amino acids. The V gene end was trimmed by 1 base and the J gene end by 9 bases; junction bases not matched to a gene: 3. CDR3 region: CASSQGTGLEQFF. The CDR3 DNA follows: TGTGCCAGCAGCCAAGGGACAGGTCTTGAGCAGTTCTTC.

V gene TRBV28 combines with J gene TRBJ1-4; D is undetermined. The CDR3 sequence is 16 residues long. Per germline, CDR1 MDHEN and CDR2 SYDVKM. V gave up 2 bases and J gave up 4 bases, with 14 bases separating them. CDR3 coding DNA: TGTGCCAGCAGTTTAGGGTTTGGAATGGGTAATGAAAAACTGTTTTTT. Translation: CASSLGFGMGNEKLFF.

V is TRBV3-1 and J is TRBJ2-1, with no clear D. The V end lost 6 bases, the J end lost 5 bases, and 5 bases lay between the germline ends. Germline CDR1 and CDR2: LGHDT and YNNKEL (reference sequence). CDR3 size: 11 residues. The CDR3 coding sequence is TGTGCCAGCAGGCATAACAATGAGCAGTTCTTC. It codes for CASRHNNEQFF.

The chain recombines TRBV5-1 with TRBJ2-3, with 7 bases aligning to TRBD1. Germline V gene data show CDR1 as SGHRS and CDR2 as YFSETQ. This CDR3 has 15 amino acids. The V segment lost 4 bases and the J segment 14 bases; nucleotides outside the gene matches: 19. CDR3 nucleotides: TGCGCCAGCAGCCCCTGGACAGGACAGCACAGATACGCGTATTTT. This codes for CASSPWTGQHRYAYF.

V and J are TRBV20-1 and TRBJ2-1; 14 bases fit TRBD2. The CDR3 consists of 16 residues. V lost 1 base, J lost 4 bases, and 3 bases stayed unmatched. Germline V gives CDR1 DFQATT, CDR2 SNEGSKA (reference sequence). CDR3 in DNA: TGCAGTGCTAGAGGACTAGCGGGAGGGCCGTACAATGAGCAGTTCTTC. This sequence encodes CSARGLAGGPYNEQFF.

This clonotype turned up a few times. The V call is TRBV6-5, the J call TRBJ1-2; D is undetermined. Germline V gives CDR1 MNHEY, CDR2 SVGAGI. V lost 5 bases, J lost 6 bases, and 19 bases lay in between. The CDR3 runs to 15 residues. The CDR3 sequence is CASSPPSPGMDGYTF. The CDR3 DNA is TGTGCCAGCAGTCCACCCTCGCCGGGGATGGATGGCTACACCTTC.

This clonotype has more than one count but fewer than ten. The chain combines TRBV29-1 with TRBJ2-7, with 8 nucleotides matching TRBD2. The J segment lost 3 bases and the V segment lost 6 bases, leaving 13 bases of the junction unmatched. The CDR3 is 15 amino acids. Germline-derived CDR1 and CDR2 are SQVTM and ANQGSEA. The CDR3 DNA reads as TGCAGCGTGGGACTTCCAGCGGGAGTTGGCTACGAGCAGTACTTC. It yields the protein CSVGLPAGVGYEQYF.

The CDR3 here is CASSHAAPGRGKETQYF. CDR3 in DNA: TGTGCCAGCAGCCACGCCGCTCCGGGACGCGGAAAAGAGACCCAGTACTTC. The gene calls are TRBV4-2 and TRBJ2-5; perhaps D is TRBD1 or TRBD2 (5 bases each). The CDR3 extends over 17 amino acids. The V and J ends lost 3 bases and 3 bases respectively, with 20 bases between them. CDR1 is LGHNA, CDR2 YNFKEQ, per germline.

The table lists this clonotype with many counts. The chain has TRBV3-1 and TRBJ2-1, with TRBD2 identical over 11 bases. The CDR3 spans 17 residues. Trimming cost V 4 bases and J 5 bases; bases outside gene matches: 10. The germline gives CDR1 LGHDT, CDR2 YNNKEL (reference sequence). CDR3 coding DNA: TGTGCCAGCAGCCCTGCCTACGGGACTAGCGGAGACAATGAGCAGTTCTTC. Translating gives CASSPAYGTSGDNEQFF.

J is TRBJ2-4 and V is TRBV7-2; 8 bases are shared with TRBD1. Trimming removed 3 bases from V and 3 bases from J; junction bases left unmatched: 4. The CDR3 contains 15 residues. Germline V gene sequence: CDR1 SGHTA, CDR2 FQGNSA. The CDR3 loop is CASSFTGGGKNIQYF. The CDR3, as DNA: TGTGCCAGCAGCTTTACAGGGGGTGGCAAAAACATTCAGTACTTC. Together with reference TRBV7-2 and TRBJ2-4, the CDR3 gives the full variable domain: GAGVSQSPSNKVTEKGKDVELRCDPISGHTALYWYRQSLGQGLEFLIYFQGNSAPDKSGLPSDRFSAERTGGSVSTLTIQRTQQEDSAVYLCASSFTGGGKNIQYFGAGTRLSVL.

This clonotype was seen more than once but under ten times. V usage is TRBV11-2 and J usage is TRBJ2-3; the match to TRBD2 covers 11 bases. This CDR3 comprises 16 residues. The junction had 17 bases not matched to a gene; V was cut back by 4 bases and J by 14 bases. Per germline, CDR1 SGHAT and CDR2 FQNNGV. The CDR3 DNA reads as TGTGCCAGCAGCTCACTAGCGGGAGCGGGGAGCAGATACGCGTATTTT. Its protein is CASSSLAGAGSRYAYF.

This rearrangement joins TRBV10-3 to TRBJ2-5, with D possibly being TRBD1 (5 bases). The germline gives CDR1 ENHRY, CDR2 SYGVKD. The CDR3 contains 13 residues. V lost 5 bases and J lost 0, with 7 bases in between. The DNA of the CDR3 is TGTGCCATCAGTCAGACAGACCAAGAGACCCAGTACTTC. Amino acid sequence: CAISQTDQETQYF.

V is TRBV18 and J is TRBJ2-5; D tentatively fits TRBD1 or TRBD2 (5 bases each). CDR1 and CDR2 from the germline V gene are KGHSH and LQKENI. Deletions cut 5 bases from V and 0 bases from J, with 10 bases between. CDR3 length: 14 amino acids. CDR3 sequence: CASSVRDDQETQYF. CDR3 nucleotide sequence: TGTGCCAGCTCAGTCCGGGACGACCAAGAGACCCAGTACTTC.

This rearrangement joins TRBV5-1 to TRBJ2-1; 7 nucleotides agree with TRBD1. Germline trimming cut 0 bases from V and 2 bases from J; bases unmatched to any gene: 2. CDR1 is SGHRS, CDR2 YFSETQ, per germline. The CDR3 is 15 residues long. CDR3 nucleotide sequence: TGCGCCAGCAGCTTGGAGGGGGCAACCTACAATGAGCAGTTCTTC. It codes for CASSLEGATYNEQFF.

V gene TRBV12-3 or TRBV12-4 combines with J gene TRBJ1-2; possibly TRBD1 for D (5 bases). This CDR3 is 17 amino acids long. V lost 5 bases and J 0 bases, leaving 19 bases between the germline ends. The CDR3 loop reads CASSPQAVEFTNYGYTF. The CDR3 DNA sequence: TGTGCCAGCAGTCCACAGGCGGTAGAGTTTACTAACTATGGCTACACCTTC.

The genes are TRBV7-2 and TRBJ2-5; D gene uncertain. The J call may be incorrect, as the DNA end agrees better with TRBJ2-7. CDR3 length: 14 residues. Per germline, CDR1 SGHTA and CDR2 FQGNSA. In DNA form, the CDR3 reads TGTGCCAGCAGAACAGCGTCATCCCTACGCGAGCAGTACTTC. Translation gives CASRTASSLREQYF.

The CDR3 is CASSSPTGVGRPDTQYF. CDR3 in DNA: TGTGCCAGCAGTTCCCCCACAGGGGTCGGTCGCCCAGATACGCAGTATTTT. The chain joins TRBV6-5 to TRBJ2-3; 7 bases match TRBD1. CDR1 is MNHEY and CDR2 is SVGAGI in the germline V gene. The J segment lost 4 bases and the V segment lost 4 bases, leaving 14 bases of the junction unmatched. CDR3 length equals 17 residues.

The chain carries TRBV6-5 and TRBJ1-2; D gene uncertain. Germline V lookup: CDR1 MNHEY, CDR2 SVGAGI. This CDR3 comprises 19 residues. Trimming shortened V by 4 bases and J by 4 bases, and 28 bases separated the two germline ends. CDR3 nucleotides: TGTGCCAGCAGTTCGGTCCTTTCAGAGTGGGTTCCCGCGTCCTATGGCTACACCTTC. It specifies CASSSVLSEWVPASYGYTF.

J is TRBJ2-2 and V is TRBV27; 9 positions match TRBD1. The CDR3 is made up of 17 amino acids. Germline values: CDR1 MNHEY, CDR2 SMNVEV (reference sequence). Trimming cost V 2 bases and J 6 bases; bases outside gene matches: 10. The DNA of the CDR3 is TGTGCCAGCAGTTTAAGCCGCACAGGGGGCCGTCCCGGGGAGCTGTTTTTT. This translates into CASSLSRTGGRPGELFF.

The rearrangement links TRBV5-1 to TRBJ1-6; D gene ambiguous. The length of the CDR3 is 16 residues. Germline V lookup: CDR1 SGHRS, CDR2 YFSETQ. With 0 bases removed from V and 7 bases from J, the gap between germline ends came to 14 bases. The CDR3 bases are TGCGCCAGCAGCTTGGATGTAGTCCGGCGGAATTCACCCCTCCACTTT. Translated, it gives CASSLDVVRRNSPLHF.

Worth noting for this clonotype: The junction and the germline gene differ at one end; a read error may be behind it. Here the CDR3 DNA reads TGTGCCAGCAGTTTGGCAGGGGAAAAGAGTAATTCACCCCCCCACTTT. Translating it yields CASSLAGEKSNSPPHF. The chain has TRBV27 and TRBJ1-6, with a possible D match to TRBD1 (6 bases). Germline V gives CDR1 MNHEY, CDR2 SMNVEV (reference sequence). The CDR3 covers 16 residues.

The chain recombines TRBV6-5 with TRBJ2-3; 14 nucleotides match TRBD2. This CDR3 region has 14 residues. J lost 9 bases, V lost 6 bases, and 5 bases had no gene match. Germline V lookup: CDR1 MNHEY, CDR2 SVGAGI. CDR3 nucleotides: TGTGCCAGCAGCCAAGGGACTAGCGGGAGAACGCAGTATTTT. Translation gives CASSQGTSGRTQYF.

This chain joins TRBV21-1 and TRBJ2-5; the table's D gene call, TRBD2, was not cross checked with the DNA. TRBV21-1 is recorded as a pseudogene. This CDR3 spans 16 amino acids. CDR3 sequence (DNA): TGTGCCAGCAGCAAAAGTTCCCCAGGGCCGAGGGAGACCCAGTACTTC. Translating gives CASSKSSPGPRETQYF.